The 5 T cell receptor beta chains below were found in one sample sequenced in a study of T cell responses to AZD1222 COVID-19 vaccine (dated by TCRdb to about 2021). Library preparation employed the immunoSEQ multiplex PCR assay. TCRdb provides this immuneACCESS table in a form limited to in-frame rearrangements. Some clones are lacking; in checked studies, under half of them reflect an unresolved V gene, and why the rest are absent is not known. The sample contains around 99,000 clones, approximately 91% of them found a single time. The ten largest make up approximately 19% of the sample. According to the study, the label for this sample's time point signals: baseline before first vaccination. Sequences were derived from peripheral blood, sampled on day 0 of AZD1222 vaccination. The receptors were gathered from an adult in good health.

The rearrangement uses TRBV24-1 and TRBJ2-1; D possibly corresponds to TRBD2 (6 bases). The CDR3 is 14 amino acids. CDR1 is KGHDR, CDR2 SFDVKD, per germline. V was pared by 6 bases and J by 2 bases, with 10 bases between. CDR3 in amino acids: CATSWGGTYNEQFF. The CDR3 DNA sequence: TGTGCCACCAGTTGGGGCGGGACCTACAATGAGCAGTTCTTC.

Notes on this clone: Germline and junction disagree at one end, which may indicate a read error. This chain joins TRBV27 and TRBJ1-4; a weak D match, TRBD1 (5 bases). CDR3 length equals 11 residues. Germline V gives CDR1 MNHEY, CDR2 SMNVEV (reference sequence). The CDR3 DNA follows: TGTGCCAGCAGTTTACCAGGGACGGCTATTTTT. This encodes CASSLPGTAIF.

The chain has TRBV9 and TRBJ2-1; 10 bases align to TRBD2. The CDR3 covers 16 residues. CDR1 and CDR2 (germline): SGDLS, YYNGEE. With 0 bases clipped from V and 7 bases from J, the junction kept 7 bases outside the gene matches. CDR3 nucleotides: TGTGCCAGCAGCGTAGGGTCAGCGGGAGGGAGGAATGAGCAGTTCTTC. Translated, it gives CASSVGSAGGRNEQFF.

The V gene is TRBV9, the J gene TRBJ2-3, with D possibly being TRBD2 (5 bases). The V end lost 0 bases, the J end lost 1 base, and 9 bases lay between the germline ends. The CDR3 covers 15 residues. CDR1 and CDR2 (germline): SGDLS, YYNGEE. In DNA, the CDR3 is TGTGCCAGCAGCGTAGGGCCCGGGGGCACAGATACGCAGTATTTT. Translating it yields CASSVGPGGTDTQYF.

The V and J genes are TRBV27 and TRBJ1-1, with unresolved D. This CDR3 is built from 14 residues. Germline assignment: CDR1 MNHEY and CDR2 SMNVEV (reference sequence). The V and J ends lost 5 bases and 0 bases respectively, with 10 bases between them. The CDR3 sequence is CASSPQWVNTEAFF. The CDR3 nucleotides read TGTGCCAGCAGTCCTCAATGGGTGAACACTGAAGCTTTCTTT.